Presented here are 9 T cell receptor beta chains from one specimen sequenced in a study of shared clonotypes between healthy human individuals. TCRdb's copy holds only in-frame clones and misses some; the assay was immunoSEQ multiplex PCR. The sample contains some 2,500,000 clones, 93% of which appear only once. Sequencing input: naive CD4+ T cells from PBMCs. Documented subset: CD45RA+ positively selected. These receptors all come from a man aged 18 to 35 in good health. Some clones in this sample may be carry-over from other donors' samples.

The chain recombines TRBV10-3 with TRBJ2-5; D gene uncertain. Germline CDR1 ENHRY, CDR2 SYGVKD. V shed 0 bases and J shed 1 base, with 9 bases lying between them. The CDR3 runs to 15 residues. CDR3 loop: CAISESGSFQETQYF. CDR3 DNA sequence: TGTGCCATCAGTGAGTCGGGCAGCTTCCAAGAGACCCAGTACTTC.

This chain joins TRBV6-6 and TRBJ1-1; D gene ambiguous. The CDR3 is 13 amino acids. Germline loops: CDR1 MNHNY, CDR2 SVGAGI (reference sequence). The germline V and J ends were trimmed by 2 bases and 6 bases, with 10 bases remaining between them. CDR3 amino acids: CASSYPGGSEAFF. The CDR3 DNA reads TGTGCCAGCAGTTACCCCGGCGGGTCTGAAGCTTTCTTT.

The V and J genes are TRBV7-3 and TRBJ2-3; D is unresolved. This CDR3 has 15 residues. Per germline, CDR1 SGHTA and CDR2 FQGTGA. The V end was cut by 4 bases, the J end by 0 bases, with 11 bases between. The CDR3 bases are TGTGCCAGCAGCTCCGCGGATCCTAGCACAGATACGCAGTATTTT. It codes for CASSSADPSTDTQYF.

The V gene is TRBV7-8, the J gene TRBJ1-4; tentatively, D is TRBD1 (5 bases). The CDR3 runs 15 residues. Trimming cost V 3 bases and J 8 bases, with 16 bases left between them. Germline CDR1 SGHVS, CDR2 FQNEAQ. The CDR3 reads CASSLGGERREKLFF. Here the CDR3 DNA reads TGTGCCAGCAGCTTGGGGGGGGAGCGGAGGGAAAAACTGTTTTTT.

The CDR3 protein is CASSLDPQASSYEQYF. CDR3 nucleotides: TGTGCCAGCAGCCTCGACCCCCAGGCGAGCTCCTACGAGCAGTACTTC. The V and J genes are TRBV7-8 and TRBJ2-7; no firm D call. CDR1 is SGHVS, CDR2 FQNEAQ, per germline. The CDR3 length is 16 residues. Between the trimmed V and J ends, which lost 5 bases and 0 bases, there was a span of 17 bases.

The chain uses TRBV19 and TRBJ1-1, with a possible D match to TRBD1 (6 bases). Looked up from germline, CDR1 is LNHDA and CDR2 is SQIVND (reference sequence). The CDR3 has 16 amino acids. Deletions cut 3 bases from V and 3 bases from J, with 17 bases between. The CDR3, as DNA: TGTGCCAGTAGTATGGTTGTTGGCAGGGGAGACACTGAAGCTTTCTTT. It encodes CASSMVVGRGDTEAFF.

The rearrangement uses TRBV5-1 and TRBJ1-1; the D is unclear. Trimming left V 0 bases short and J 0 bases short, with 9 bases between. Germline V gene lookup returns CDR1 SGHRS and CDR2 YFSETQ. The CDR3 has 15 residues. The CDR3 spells CASSLGVTLNTEAFF. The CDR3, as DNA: TGCGCCAGCAGCTTGGGGGTGACTTTGAACACTGAAGCTTTCTTT. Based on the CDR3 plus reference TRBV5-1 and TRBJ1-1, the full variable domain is KAGVTQTPRYLIKTRGQQVTLSCSPISGHRSVSWYQQTPGQGLQFLFEYFSETQRNKGNFPGRFSGRQFSNSRSEMNVSTLELGDSALYLCASSLGVTLNTEAFFGQGTRLTVV.

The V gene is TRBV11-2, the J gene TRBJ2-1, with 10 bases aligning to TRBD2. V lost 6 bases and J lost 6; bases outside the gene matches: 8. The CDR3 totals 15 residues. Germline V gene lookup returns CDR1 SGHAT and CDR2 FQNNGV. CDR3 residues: CASRVAGGRVNEQFF. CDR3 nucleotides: TGTGCCAGCAGGGTAGCGGGAGGCAGGGTCAATGAGCAGTTCTTC.

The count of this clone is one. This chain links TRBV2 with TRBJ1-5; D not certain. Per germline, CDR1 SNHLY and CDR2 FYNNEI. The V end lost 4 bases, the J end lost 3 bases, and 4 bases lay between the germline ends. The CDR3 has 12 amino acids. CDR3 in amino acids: CASSVLNQPQHF. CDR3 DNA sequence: TGTGCCAGCAGTGTTCTCAATCAGCCCCAGCATTTT.